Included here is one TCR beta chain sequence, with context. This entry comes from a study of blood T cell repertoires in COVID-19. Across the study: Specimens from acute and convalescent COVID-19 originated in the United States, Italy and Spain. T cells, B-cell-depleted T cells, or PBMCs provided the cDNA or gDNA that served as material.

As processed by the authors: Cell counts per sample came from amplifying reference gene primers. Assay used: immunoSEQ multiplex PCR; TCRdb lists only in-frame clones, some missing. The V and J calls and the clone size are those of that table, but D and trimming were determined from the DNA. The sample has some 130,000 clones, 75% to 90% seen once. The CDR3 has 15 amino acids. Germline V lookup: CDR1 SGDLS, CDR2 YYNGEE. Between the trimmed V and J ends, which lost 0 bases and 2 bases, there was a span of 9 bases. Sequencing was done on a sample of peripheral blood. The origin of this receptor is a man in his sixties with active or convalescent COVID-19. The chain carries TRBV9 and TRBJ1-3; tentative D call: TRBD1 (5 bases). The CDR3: CASSVGRGAGNTIYF. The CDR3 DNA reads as TGTGCCAGCAGCGTAGGCCGGGGGGCTGGAAACACCATATATTTT.